This TCR beta chain comes out of a study of graft-versus-host responses after intestinal transplantation. As for the study in general: Recipients were all induced with anti-thymocyte globulin, then given tacrolimus and steroids for about three years. Study results and caveats: HvG clone declines early post-transplant were associated with peak circulating GvH levels.

V lost 0 bases to trimming and J lost 1 base, with 10 bases between them. Per the germline V gene, CDR1 is SGHNT and CDR2 is YYREEE (reference sequence). This CDR3 has 15 amino acids. Comments on this clone: What it binds is not known.

The repertoire was sequenced with immunoSEQ multiplex PCR; TCRdb's copy has only in-frame clones and lacks some. The repertoire consists of about 120,000 clones, with around 95% occurring once and the leading ten covering 3% to 4%. Sequenced here: unstimulated CD8+ T cells sorted from spleen or lymph node cells, sampled before intestinal transplant. The receptor's source is a human donor who received an intestinal transplant. The chain employs TRBV5-4 and TRBJ1-2; possible D gene TRBD1, 6 bases. The CDR3 DNA sequence: TGTGCCAGCAGCTTGGGAGGGGGTCTTAACTATGGCTACACCTTC. Protein: CASSLGGGLNYGYTF.